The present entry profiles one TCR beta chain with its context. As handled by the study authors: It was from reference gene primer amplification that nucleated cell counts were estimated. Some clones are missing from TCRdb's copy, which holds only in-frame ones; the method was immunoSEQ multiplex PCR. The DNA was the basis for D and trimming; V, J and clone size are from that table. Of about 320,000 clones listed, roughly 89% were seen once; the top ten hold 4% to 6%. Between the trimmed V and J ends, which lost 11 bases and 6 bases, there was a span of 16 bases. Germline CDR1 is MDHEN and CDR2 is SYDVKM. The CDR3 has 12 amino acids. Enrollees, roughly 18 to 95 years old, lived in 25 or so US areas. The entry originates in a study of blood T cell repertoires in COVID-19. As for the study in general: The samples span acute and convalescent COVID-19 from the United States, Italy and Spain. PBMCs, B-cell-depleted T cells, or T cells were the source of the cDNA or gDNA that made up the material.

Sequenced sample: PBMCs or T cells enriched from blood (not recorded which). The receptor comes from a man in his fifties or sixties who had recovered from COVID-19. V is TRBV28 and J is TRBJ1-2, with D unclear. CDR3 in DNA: TGTGCCCTACAAGGAGCCCTGGATGGCTACACCTTC. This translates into CALQGALDGYTF.